This TCR beta chain was documented in a study of OX40 agonist ivuxolimab in advanced cancers. The overall study: Patients were given ivuxolimab, an antibody that agonizes OX40 (CD134). Study conclusions and caveats: Nonresponders, in some cases, also had low normalized T-cell clonal expansion. In the 0.1 to 3.0 mg/kg range, CD4+ and CD8+ blood T cells had expanded clonally by week 6.

Profiling relied on immunoSEQ multiplex PCR, and the TCRdb table lists in-frame clones only, not all of them. The data contain approximately 45,000 clones, roughly 90% of them singletons. A remark on this clone: Its antigen is undetermined.

The CDR3 extends over 14 amino acids. Germline V CDR1 and CDR2: SGHDN, FVKESK. V shed 4 bases and J shed 2 bases, with 8 bases lying between them. Patients with autoimmune history or systemic immunosuppression were excluded. The source material was CD4+ or CD8+ T cells sorted from blood, sampled in a trial of the OX40 agonist ivuxolimab. This clonotype was obtained from an adult with an advanced solid tumor such as melanoma, head and neck, liver or kidney cancer. The chain links TRBV14 to TRBJ2-2, with a possible D match to TRBD1 (5 bases). CDR3 DNA: TGTGCCAGCAGCCCACAGGCAAACACCGGGGAGCTGTTTTTT. Its translation: CASSPQANTGELFF. The full variable domain, in which reference TRBV14 and TRBJ2-2 provide the parts outside the CDR3, is EAGVTQFPSHSVIEKGQTVTLRCDPISGHDNLYWYRRVMGKEIKFLLHFVKESKQDESGMPNNRFLAERTGGTYSTLKVQPAELEDSGVYFCASSPQANTGELFFGEGSRLTVL.